This record covers a single TCR beta chain. Single viable CD3+CD4+CD8-CD45RO+ cells were sorted as the memory CD4+ T cells. The sample originates from a study of memory CD4+ T cells and cytomegalovirus serostatus. The CDR3 is made up of 15 amino acids. Germline V CDR1 and CDR2: SGHNT, YYREEE (reference sequence). The V end lost 4 bases, the J end lost 4 bases, and 17 bases lay between the germline ends. The table came from immunoSEQ multiplex PCR; TCRdb's copy has only in-frame clones and leaves some out. The data show roughly 45,000 clones, roughly three quarters seen once. V is TRBV5-4 and J is TRBJ1-2; no reliable D call. The sequence came from an adult in good health and CMV-seronegative. Sequenced input: memory CD4+ T cells from blood. Here the CDR3 DNA reads TGTGCCAGCAGCGCGTTACGCGGCGGAATCTATGGCTACACCTTC. This encodes CASSALRGGIYGYTF. The whole variable domain, remainder taken from reference TRBV5-4 and TRBJ1-2, is ETGVTQSPTHLIKTRGQQVTLRCSSQSGHNTVSWYQQALGQGPQFIFQYYREEENGRGNFPPRFSGLQFPNYSSELNVNALELDDSALYLCASSALRGGIYGYTFGSGTRLTVV.